A single sample gave rise to the 9 T cell receptor beta chains below, sequenced in a study of Tregs in tolerant kidney transplant recipients. Generated by immunoSEQ multiplex PCR, the TCRdb table keeps only in-frame clones and is missing some. The repertoire holds some 100,000 clones, with about 91% as singletons. Sequencing was done on a sample of CD4+ T cells from blood. These receptors came from a human donor in good health.

Here the CDR3 reads CASSASSGTNTQYF. CDR3 DNA: TGTGCCAGCAGTGCGTCCTCAGGGACCAATACGCAGTATTTT. The chain joins TRBV6-1 to TRBJ2-3; possibly TRBD1 or TRBD2 for D (5 bases each). The length of the CDR3 is 14 residues. Deletions cut 4 bases from V and 7 bases from J, with 15 bases between. CDR1 and CDR2 (germline): MNHNS, SASEGT.

The chain links TRBV7-2 to TRBJ1-1; 9 bases agree with TRBD1. Trimming cost V 4 bases and J 3 bases; bases outside gene matches: 6. Germline V gene sequence: CDR1 SGHTA, CDR2 FQGNSA. This CDR3 spans 15 amino acids. This chain's CDR3 is CASSSQGARYTEAFF. CDR3 DNA: TGTGCCAGCAGCTCACAGGGGGCGAGATACACTGAAGCTTTCTTT.

The CDR3 loop is CASSPRGAVRTEAFF. The CDR3 coding sequence is TGTGCCAGCTCACCACGGGGGGCTGTGCGGACTGAAGCTTTCTTT. The rearrangement uses TRBV18 and TRBJ1-1; D possibly corresponds to TRBD1 (6 bases). Germline-derived CDR1 and CDR2 are KGHSH and LQKENI. The CDR3 loop spans 15 amino acids. Trimming pared 1 base from V and 5 bases from J, leaving 14 bases between.

A single count supports this clone. The rearrangement uses TRBV6-5 and TRBJ1-2, with D uncertain. V lost 7 bases, J lost 3 bases, and 12 bases lay in between. The CDR3 has 13 amino acids. Germline V gives CDR1 MNHEY, CDR2 SVGAGI. CDR3 bases: TGTGCCAGCACCCTTGGATCTTACTATGGCTACACCTTC. Translated: CASTLGSYYGYTF.

The rearrangement joins TRBV19 to TRBJ1-3, with TRBD1 matching over 7 bases. The CDR3 consists of 13 residues. Germline values: CDR1 LNHDA, CDR2 SQIVND (reference sequence). With 4 bases clipped from V and 4 bases from J, the junction kept 1 base outside the gene matches. The CDR3 region has the DNA TGTGCCAGTAGTAGGACAGGAGGAAACACCATATATTTT. Its translation: CASSRTGGNTIYF.

The V and J genes are TRBV10-2 and TRBJ1-1; D is perhaps TRBD1 (6 bases). Trimming shortened V by 3 bases and J by 7 bases, and 12 bases separated the two germline ends. Germline V gene data show CDR1 as WSHSY and CDR2 as SAAADI. CDR3 length: 13 amino acids. CDR3 region: CASSDPGHREAFF. DNA of the CDR3: TGCGCCAGCAGTGACCCGGGACACCGTGAAGCTTTCTTT.

The chain's CDR3 is CASSPFGNQPQHF. CDR3 nucleotide sequence: TGTGCCAGCAGCCCATTTGGCAATCAGCCCCAGCATTTT. The chain links TRBV28 to TRBJ1-5; D remains ambiguous. CDR1 is MDHEN, CDR2 SYDVKM, per germline. The CDR3 is made up of 13 amino acids. V lost 6 bases and J lost 2, with 8 bases in between.

The chain carries TRBV2 and TRBJ2-1; D uncertain. Germline CDR1 SNHLY, CDR2 FYNNEI. V was pared by 9 bases and J by 9 bases, with 9 bases between. The CDR3 sequence is 10 residues long. The DNA for the CDR3 is TGTGCCAGTTCCCTTACTGAGCAGTTCTTC. The encoded protein is CASSLTEQFF.

The chain uses TRBV9 and TRBJ2-5; either TRBD1 or TRBD2 may supply D (6 bases each). Per the germline V gene, CDR1 is SGDLS and CDR2 is YYNGEE. V lost 2 bases to trimming and J lost 6 bases, with 17 bases between them. This CDR3 region has 15 residues. In DNA, the CDR3 is TGTGCCAGCAGCGTGGGGTTAGGCGGGGACAAGACCCAGTACTTC. Its protein product is CASSVGLGGDKTQYF.